The 13 T cell receptor beta chains in this list originate from one sample, sequenced in a study of blood T cells in healthy people across ages. A second roughly 6 to 12 cycle PCR used barcoded and J-beta primers. TCRdb reprocessed the 5' RACE reads with MiXCR, giving one entry per CDR3 protein. This table has about 1.8 million distinct CDR3 sequences, around half appearing once. Sequencing was carried out using blood. The receptors were sampled from a woman in her 40s in good health.

The chain has TRBV28 and TRBJ2-1, with 7 bases lining up with TRBD2. Germline values: CDR1 MDHEN, CDR2 SYDVKM. The CDR3 contains 16 residues. Trimming cost V 2 bases and J 0 bases; bases outside gene matches: 4. The CDR3 spells CASSLGGVLSYNEQFF. The CDR3, as DNA: TGTGCCAGCAGTTTAGGGGGGGTACTCTCCTACAATGAGCAGTTCTTC.

The genes are TRBV4-1 and TRBJ2-1; no clear D. The V end lost 3 bases, the J end lost 5 bases, and 17 bases lay between the germline ends. The CDR3 has 16 amino acids. The germline gives CDR1 MGHRA, CDR2 YSYEKL. CDR3 amino acids: CASSHKAASTNNEQFF. Written as DNA, the CDR3 is TGCGCCAGCAGCCATAAGGCGGCTTCTACCAACAATGAGCAGTTCTTC.

The CDR3, as DNA: TGTGCCACCGCCGGGACACCAAAAAACATTCAGTACTTC. Amino acids: CATAGTPKNIQYF. This chain joins TRBV12-3 or TRBV12-4 and TRBJ2-4, with D possibly matching TRBD1 (6 bases). Between the trimmed V and J ends, which lost 10 bases and 4 bases, there was a span of 14 bases. This CDR3 spans 13 amino acids.

CDR3 sequence: CSARDGRTGDRETQYF. The DNA of the CDR3 is TGCAGTGCTAGAGATGGTAGAACAGGGGATAGAGAGACCCAGTACTTC. V gene TRBV20-1 combines with J gene TRBJ2-7, with 7 bases identical to TRBD1. The J call is in doubt because the DNA end fits TRBJ2-5 better. The germline gives CDR1 DFQATT, CDR2 SNEGSKA (reference sequence). CDR3 length: 16 amino acids.

This chain links TRBV6-2 or TRBV6-3 with TRBJ1-2; possibly TRBD1 for D (5 bases). The CDR3 is 12 amino acids. V was trimmed by 9 bases and J by 12 bases, leaving 20 bases between them. Per the germline V gene, CDR1 is MNHEY and CDR2 is SVGEGT. The chain's CDR3 is CASGRQSPPHTF. CDR3 in DNA: TGTGCCAGTGGACGACAGTCTCCACCCCACACCTTC.

The CDR3 sequence: CATRTWGQTQYF. CDR3 in DNA: TGTGCCACCCGGACCTGGGGGCAGACCCAGTACTTC. The chain uses TRBV28 and TRBJ2-5; D is possibly TRBD1 (6 bases). Germline loops: CDR1 MDHEN, CDR2 SYDVKM. V was trimmed by 10 bases and J by 6 bases, leaving 15 bases between them. The CDR3 spans 12 residues.

This clonotype appeared once. This chain links TRBV2 with TRBJ2-5, with 7 bases fitting TRBD1. This CDR3 is built from 13 residues. Per germline, CDR1 SNHLY and CDR2 FYNNEI. Trimming removed 10 bases from V and 2 bases from J; junction bases left unmatched: 7. CDR3 coding DNA: TGTGCCAACCTGGGACAGACTCAAGAGACCCAGTACTTC. This encodes CANLGQTQETQYF. The full variable domain, with the rest looked up from reference TRBV2 and TRBJ2-5, is EPEVTQTPSHQVTQMGQEVILRCVPISNHLYFYWYRQILGQKVEFLVSFYNNEISEKSEIFDDQFSVERPDGSNFTLKIRSTKLEDSAMYFCANLGQTQETQYFGPGTRLLVL.

Worth noting for this clonotype: This may stem from a read error, because a much larger clone lies one nucleotide away. The genes are TRBV13 and TRBJ2-5; 7 positions match TRBD1. The J call may not be correct, given that the DNA end is closer to TRBJ2-7. CDR3 length equals 15 residues. Germline V gene data show CDR1 as PRHDT and CDR2 as FYEKMQ (reference sequence). The CDR3 loop reads CASSLLGTESHEQYF. For the CDR3, the DNA is TGTGCCAGCAGCTTACTGGGGACAGAGTCCCACGAGCAGTACTTC.

This sequence joins TRBV4-2 and TRBJ2-1; TRBD2 might be the D (6 bases). Germline V gene lookup returns CDR1 LGHNA and CDR2 YNFKEQ. With 0 bases removed from V and 7 bases from J, the gap between germline ends came to 16 bases. The CDR3 totals 16 residues. The CDR3 reads CASSQDTTGEGNEQFF. The CDR3 DNA is TGTGCCAGCAGCCAAGATACGACGGGAGAGGGGAATGAGCAGTTCTTC.

The V and J genes are TRBV4-1 and TRBJ2-4, with 7 nucleotides matching TRBD1. CDR3 length equals 20 residues. The V gene's germline CDR1 is MGHRA and CDR2 YSYEKL. After removal of 0 bases from V and 6 bases from J, the junction contained 20 bases not matched to a gene. The CDR3 protein is CASSQDLRILAGTVRNIQYF. The CDR3 nucleotides read TGCGCCAGCAGCCAAGATCTTCGGATTCTAGCCGGGACAGTCAGAAACATTCAGTACTTC.

The V and J genes are TRBV5-1 and TRBJ2-1; D uncertain. Trimming removed 0 bases from V and 7 bases from J, with 11 bases in between. Germline V gives CDR1 SGHRS, CDR2 YFSETQ. This CDR3 spans 14 amino acids. CDR3: CASSLGASPNEQFF. The CDR3 nucleotides read TGCGCCAGCAGCTTGGGTGCTAGTCCAAATGAGCAGTTCTTC.

The chain has TRBV12-3 or TRBV12-4 and TRBJ2-3, with 13 positions matching TRBD2. This CDR3 is 16 amino acids long. V lost 7 bases and J lost 4; bases outside the gene matches: 8. The CDR3 DNA reads as TGTGCCAGCACCGCACTAGCGGGGGGGCGCGCAGATACGCAGTATTTT. Translation gives CASTALAGGRADTQYF.

The chain couples TRBV7-9 to TRBJ1-2, with D unresolved. V was cut by 8 bases and J by 7 bases, with 17 bases left in between. Germline V gene data show CDR1 as SEHNR and CDR2 as FQNEAQ (reference sequence). The CDR3 is 13 amino acids. This chain's CDR3 is CASSISGGPGYTF. The CDR3 coding sequence is TGTGCCAGCTCGATCAGCGGAGGGCCTGGCTACACCTTC.